The 12 T cell receptor beta chains given below trace back to one sample, sequenced in a study of early T cells in non-severe SARS-CoV-2 infection. TCRdb itself ran the 5' RACE reads through MiXCR, one entry per CDR3 protein. The table records 65,000 to 75,000 distinct CDR3 sequences, roughly 4.8% of them present only once. Sequencing was performed on whole blood, taken at baseline. These receptors were obtained from an adult who was a healthcare worker with PCR-confirmed SARS-CoV-2 infection or an uninfected control (not recorded which). The donor label of this sample is uncertain.

This clonotype was found many times. The V gene is TRBV6-6, the J gene TRBJ1-1, with D perhaps matching TRBD1 (5 bases). The CDR3 covers 12 residues. V lost 6 bases to trimming and J lost 4 bases, with 9 bases between them. The germline CDR1 and CDR2 sequences are MNHNY and SVGAGI (reference sequence). CDR3 region: CASSDSPTEAFF. DNA of the CDR3: TGTGCCAGCAGCGACAGTCCCACTGAAGCTTTCTTT.

This chain connects TRBV6-1 to TRBJ2-7; 11 bases are shared with TRBD1. The CDR3 is 13 residues long. From germline, CDR1 is MNHNS and CDR2 SASEGT. V lost 6 bases to trimming and J lost 5 bases; unmatched junction nucleotides: 3. CDR3 DNA: TGTGCCAGCAGGAGGACAGGGGGCGACGAGCAGTACTTC. The encoded protein is CASRRTGGDEQYF.

The chain carries TRBV9 and TRBJ2-7; D is possibly TRBD1 (7 bases). Looked up from germline, CDR1 is SGDLS and CDR2 is YYNGEE. V was pared by 1 base and J by 6 bases, with 20 bases between. The CDR3 loop spans 16 amino acids. CDR3 sequence: CASSVSAGGSSREQYF. CDR3 in DNA: TGTGCCAGCAGCGTAAGTGCAGGGGGGTCCTCCCGCGAGCAGTACTTC.

This clonotype came up many times. This chain links TRBV12-2 with TRBJ2-4; TRBD1, the table's D call, was not compared with the DNA. TRBV12-2 represents a pseudogene. The CDR3 is 18 amino acids. The CDR3 loop reads CASRPVLTGAPTKNIQYF. The CDR3 region has the DNA TGTGCAAGTCGCCCGGTACTGACAGGCGCCCCGACGAAAAACATTCAGTACTTC.

This clonotype was counted at least ten times. The chain employs TRBV6-4 and TRBJ2-3, with TRBD1 identical over 7 bases. Germline CDR1 reads MRHNA; CDR2 reads SNTAGT. The CDR3 is 15 residues long. The ends lost 3 bases at V and 3 bases at J; junction bases unmatched: 6. DNA for the CDR3: TGTGCCAGCAGTGAGGAACAGGGGAGAACAGATACGCAGTATTTT. Its translation: CASSEEQGRTDTQYF.

In this sample, this clonotype turned up a few times. In DNA, the CDR3 is TGTGCCAGCAGTCCGTGGGACAGGAATTCACCCCTCCACTTT. Amino acids: CASSPWDRNSPLHF. The chain recombines TRBV28 with TRBJ1-6; 8 nucleotides align to TRBD1. V was pared by 5 bases and J by 7 bases, with 4 bases of the junction left unmatched. The CDR3 sequence is 14 residues long. Germline CDR1 MDHEN, CDR2 SYDVKM. The full variable domain, rest sourced from reference TRBV28 and TRBJ1-6, is DVKVTQSSRYLVKRTGEKVFLECVQDMDHENMFWYRQDPGLGLRLIYFSYDVKMKEKGDIPEGYSVSREKKERFSLILESASTNQTSMYLCASSPWDRNSPLHFGNGTRLTVT.

This clonotype was seen repeatedly, ten times or more. This chain connects TRBV10-1 to TRBJ2-3; perhaps D is TRBD1 or TRBD2 (5 bases each). Looked up from germline, CDR1 is WNHNN and CDR2 is SYGVQD (reference sequence). The V and J ends lost 2 bases and 0 bases respectively, with 9 bases between them. This CDR3 region has 15 residues. CDR3: CASSERDPSTDTQYF. The CDR3 nucleotides are TGCGCCAGCAGTGAGCGGGACCCTAGCACAGATACGCAGTATTTT.

The chain links TRBV23-1 to TRBJ2-1; D might be TRBD1 (9 bases). Being an ORF, TRBV23-1 has a function that is uncertain. Between the trimmed V and J ends, which lost 6 bases and 3 bases, there was a span of 27 bases. CDR3 size: 19 residues. This CDR3 reads CASSQGTGRVAGNYNEQFF. The DNA for the CDR3 is TGCGCCAGCAGCCAAGGGACAGGGCGGGTAGCGGGGAACTACAATGAGCAGTTCTTC.

This clonotype has ten or more counts. The V gene is TRBV7-2, the J gene TRBJ2-7; the D is unclear. Germline lookup yields CDR1 SGHTA and CDR2 FQGNSA. Trimming took 1 base from V and 0 from J, leaving 10 bases between them. The CDR3 is 15 residues long. The CDR3 loop is CASSLVGISSYEQYF. The CDR3 DNA is TGTGCCAGCAGCTTAGTGGGGATTAGCTCCTACGAGCAGTACTTC.

The V call is TRBV5-1, the J call TRBJ2-1, with 11 bases that match TRBD2. The CDR3 has 14 amino acids. V shed 5 bases, J shed 5 bases, and the junction held 3 bases outside the gene matches. Germline CDR1 and CDR2: SGHRS and YFSETQ. The CDR3 is CASRTSGVNNEQFF. CDR3 sequence (DNA): TGCGCCAGCAGGACTAGCGGGGTAAACAATGAGCAGTTCTTC.

This clonotype occurred many times. The chain couples TRBV27 to TRBJ1-6, with a tentative D call TRBD1 (5 bases). The CDR3 loop spans 13 amino acids. Per germline, CDR1 MNHEY and CDR2 SMNVEV (reference sequence). V gave up 8 bases and J gave up 8 bases, with 13 bases separating them. CDR3 nucleotides: TGTGCCAGCGCAGGGCGGGGATATTCACCCCTCCACTTT. Translation gives CASAGRGYSPLHF.

This clonotype was recorded many times. The V gene is TRBV10-1, the J gene TRBJ2-7; 9 bases are a match to TRBD1. The CDR3 loop spans 16 amino acids. The germline V gene has CDR1 WNHNN and CDR2 SYGVQD (reference sequence). V gave up 0 bases and J gave up 2 bases; unmatched junction bases: 5. CDR3 in DNA: TGCGCCAGCAGTGAGTCTGGGGACAGGGCTGCCTACGAGCAGTACTTC. Protein: CASSESGDRAAYEQYF.